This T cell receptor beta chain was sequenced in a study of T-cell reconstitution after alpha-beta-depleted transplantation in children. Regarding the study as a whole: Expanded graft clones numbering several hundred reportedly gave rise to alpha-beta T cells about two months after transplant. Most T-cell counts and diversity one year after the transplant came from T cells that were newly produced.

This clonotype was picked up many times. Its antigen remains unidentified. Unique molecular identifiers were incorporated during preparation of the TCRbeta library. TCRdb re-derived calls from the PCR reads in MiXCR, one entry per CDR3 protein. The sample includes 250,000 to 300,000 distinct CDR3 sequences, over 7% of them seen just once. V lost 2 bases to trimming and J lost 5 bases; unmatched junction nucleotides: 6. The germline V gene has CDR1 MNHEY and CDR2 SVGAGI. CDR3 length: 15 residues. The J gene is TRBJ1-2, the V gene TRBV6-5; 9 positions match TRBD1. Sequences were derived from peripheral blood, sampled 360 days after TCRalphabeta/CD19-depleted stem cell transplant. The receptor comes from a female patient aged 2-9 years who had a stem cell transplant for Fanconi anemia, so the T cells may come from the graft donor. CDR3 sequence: CASSYGTGMRYGYTF. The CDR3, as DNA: TGTGCCAGCAGTTACGGGACAGGGATGCGGTATGGCTACACCTTC.